These T cell receptor beta chains were read from a single sample in a study of cytomegalovirus exposure and HLA in healthy donors. The protocol was immunoSEQ multiplex PCR, while the TCRdb copy is restricted to in-frame clones and leaves out a portion. The sample includes some 130,000 clones, more than 80% of them seen just once. The sample taken for sequencing was PBMCs. The receptors were gathered from a woman aged 40 to 50 in good health and CMV-seropositive. The CDR3 runs from the conserved cysteine through the conserved F or W. Fields, in order: J gene, V gene, clone size, D gene, CDR3 DNA, CDR3 protein. A D gene is named only where the DNA matches it firmly. Clone size is stated in some rows and not others, as once, few, many or a class when expanded.

j_call: TRBJ1-6
v_call: TRBV4-1
clone_size: .
d_call: .
cdr3_nt: TGCGCCAGCAGCCAAGATCTGGGCCGTCTCTCCTATAATTCACCCCTCCACTTT
cdr3_aa: CASSQDLGRLSYNSPLHF

j_call: TRBJ1-1
v_call: TRBV28
clone_size: .
d_call: .
cdr3_nt: TGTGCCAGCAGTCCTCGACACCCCTTGACGGCTTTCTTT
cdr3_aa: CASSPRHPLTAFF

j_call: TRBJ2-3
v_call: TRBV5-6
clone_size: .
d_call: .
cdr3_nt: TGTGCCAGCAGCTTGGACTTGCGGCAGGGAAGAGATACGCAGTATTTT
cdr3_aa: CASSLDLRQGRDTQYF

j_call: TRBJ1-2
v_call: TRBV18
clone_size: .
d_call: .
cdr3_nt: TGTGCCAGCTCCGCGGAGCCCTGGGACTCTGGCTACACCTTC
cdr3_aa: CASSAEPWDSGYTF

j_call: TRBJ2-5
v_call: TRBV5-1
clone_size: .
d_call: .
cdr3_nt: TGCGCCAGCAGCGCCGGGAGCCTCCAAGAGACCCAGTACTTC
cdr3_aa: CASSAGSLQETQYF

j_call: TRBJ1-5
v_call: TRBV7-6
clone_size: .
d_call: .
cdr3_nt: TGTGCCAGCAGCTATGGGGCGAGCAATCAGCCCCAGCATTTT
cdr3_aa: CASSYGASNQPQHF

j_call: TRBJ2-1
v_call: TRBV6-5
clone_size: .
d_call: .
cdr3_nt: TGTGCCAGCAGTTCCCCGACTAGTAGGTGGGATGAGCAGTTCTTC
cdr3_aa: CASSSPTSRWDEQFF

j_call: TRBJ2-5
v_call: TRBV5-4
clone_size: .
d_call: .
cdr3_nt: TGTGCCAGCAGCTTGAGCGTACAAGAGACCCAGTACTTC
cdr3_aa: CASSLSVQETQYF

j_call: TRBJ2-5
v_call: TRBV7-2
clone_size: .
d_call: TRBD1
cdr3_nt: TGTGCCAGCAGCTTCGACAGGGGTGTCGAGACCCAGTACTTC
cdr3_aa: CASSFDRGVETQYF

j_call: TRBJ1-3
v_call: TRBV27
clone_size: .
d_call: .
cdr3_nt: TGTGCCAGCAGTTTTACAGGCTCTGGAAACACCATATATTTT
cdr3_aa: CASSFTGSGNTIYF

j_call: TRBJ2-5
v_call: TRBV7-9
clone_size: .
d_call: .
cdr3_nt: TGTGCCAGCAGGTGGGGAGGAGAGACCCAGTACTTC
cdr3_aa: CASRWGGETQYF

j_call: TRBJ1-4
v_call: TRBV11-2
clone_size: few
d_call: .
cdr3_nt: TGTGCCAGCAGCGGAGCCGCAGAAGAAGAAAAACTGTTTTTT
cdr3_aa: CASSGAAEEEKLFF

j_call: TRBJ2-6
v_call: TRBV27
clone_size: many
d_call: .
cdr3_nt: TGTGCCAGCAAGGGCGGACTCTCTGGGGCCAACGTCCTGACTTTC
cdr3_aa: CASKGGLSGANVLTF

j_call: TRBJ2-7
v_call: TRBV5-1
clone_size: .
d_call: TRBD2
cdr3_nt: TGCGCCAGCAGCTGGAGTTTGAGTAGCGGGGGATCCTACGAGCAGTACTTC
cdr3_aa: CASSWSLSSGGSYEQYF

j_call: TRBJ1-3
v_call: TRBV5-4
clone_size: .
d_call: .
cdr3_nt: TGTGCCAGCAGCAACTCAGGGGCTAACACCATATATTTT
cdr3_aa: CASSNSGANTIYF

j_call: TRBJ1-5
v_call: TRBV7-6
clone_size: .
d_call: .
cdr3_nt: TGTGCCAGCAGCTACAGGACCGACAGCAATCAGCCCCAGCATTTT
cdr3_aa: CASSYRTDSNQPQHF

j_call: TRBJ2-7
v_call: TRBV19
clone_size: .
d_call: TRBD2
cdr3_nt: TGTGCCAGTAGTACAGGGACTAGCGGGGACGAGCAGTACTTC
cdr3_aa: CASSTGTSGDEQYF

j_call: TRBJ2-3
v_call: TRBV4-1
clone_size: .
d_call: TRBD2
cdr3_nt: TGCGCCAGCAGCCCCCGACTAGCGGGTGGTACTAGCACAGATACGCAGTATTTT
cdr3_aa: CASSPRLAGGTSTDTQYF

j_call: TRBJ1-1
v_call: TRBV19
clone_size: .
d_call: TRBD1
cdr3_nt: TGTGCCAGTAGTACTCCCCCCGGGACAGGGGAGAACACTGAAGCTTTCTTT
cdr3_aa: CASSTPPGTGENTEAFF

j_call: TRBJ2-3
v_call: TRBV5-1
clone_size: .
d_call: .
cdr3_nt: TGCGCCAGCAGCTTGGGCCCCGGGACTAGCACAGATACGCAGTATTTT
cdr3_aa: CASSLGPGTSTDTQYF

j_call: TRBJ1-5
v_call: TRBV6-1
clone_size: .
d_call: .
cdr3_nt: TGTGCCACCTCCCCCTTAACAGGGCTTAGTCAGCCCCAGCATTTT
cdr3_aa: CATSPLTGLSQPQHF

j_call: TRBJ2-4
v_call: TRBV28
clone_size: .
d_call: TRBD1
cdr3_nt: TGTGCCAGCAGTTTATCCCAACCCGGACAGGGAGGAAACATTCAGTACTTC
cdr3_aa: CASSLSQPGQGGNIQYF

j_call: TRBJ2-7
v_call: TRBV27
clone_size: .
d_call: .
cdr3_nt: TGTGCCAGCAGCCGCAATTGGCAGGGGTTCTCCTACGAGCAGTACTTC
cdr3_aa: CASSRNWQGFSYEQYF

j_call: TRBJ2-3
v_call: TRBV2
clone_size: .
d_call: TRBD2
cdr3_nt: TGTGCCAGCAGTGATGGTAGACTAGCGGGAGCTACTAGCACAGATACGCAGTATTTT
cdr3_aa: CASSDGRLAGATSTDTQYF

j_call: TRBJ2-3
v_call: TRBV2
clone_size: .
d_call: TRBD2
cdr3_nt: TGTGCCAGCAGTGAACGGGCTAGCGGGGGCACAGATACGCAGTATTTT
cdr3_aa: CASSERASGGTDTQYF

j_call: TRBJ2-1
v_call: TRBV15
clone_size: .
d_call: TRBD2
cdr3_nt: TGTGCCACCAGCAGAGTGGGACGGGAGGGAGAGCAGTTCTTC
cdr3_aa: CATSRVGREGEQFF

j_call: TRBJ2-7
v_call: TRBV2
clone_size: once
d_call: TRBD2
cdr3_nt: TGTGCCAGCAGTGAATTGGGGGGGTACGAGCAGTACTTC
cdr3_aa: CASSELGGYEQYF

j_call: TRBJ1-4
v_call: TRBV28
clone_size: .
d_call: TRBD1
cdr3_nt: TGTGCCAGCAGTTTATTTCAGGGGGCAAATGAAAAACTGTTTTTT
cdr3_aa: CASSLFQGANEKLFF

j_call: TRBJ1-5
v_call: TRBV19
clone_size: .
d_call: .
cdr3_nt: TGTGCCAGTAGAGTAGGTCCGGCCGGACTAACTCAGCCCCAGCATTTT
cdr3_aa: CASRVGPAGLTQPQHF

j_call: TRBJ2-3
v_call: TRBV7-9
clone_size: .
d_call: TRBD2
cdr3_nt: TGTGCCAGCAGCTTAGGGGGGGGACTAGCGGGGGCTACAGATACGCAGTATTTT
cdr3_aa: CASSLGGGLAGATDTQYF

j_call: TRBJ2-3
v_call: TRBV2
clone_size: .
d_call: .
cdr3_nt: TGTGCCAGCAGTGAATGGCTAGCTGGAGATACGCAGTATTTT
cdr3_aa: CASSEWLAGDTQYF

j_call: TRBJ2-7
v_call: TRBV2
clone_size: .
d_call: TRBD2
cdr3_nt: TGTGCCAGCGAGACCGGGACTAGTCCCGAGCAGTACTTC
cdr3_aa: CASETGTSPEQYF

j_call: TRBJ2-7
v_call: TRBV28
clone_size: .
d_call: .
cdr3_nt: TGTGCCAGCAGTTATTCGGTCGCCCTGACTGACGAGCAGTACTTC
cdr3_aa: CASSYSVALTDEQYF

j_call: TRBJ2-3
v_call: TRBV28
clone_size: .
d_call: .
cdr3_nt: TGTGCCAGCAGTTCTGGGGGCAGGGGTAGCACAGATACGCAGTATTTT
cdr3_aa: CASSSGGRGSTDTQYF

j_call: TRBJ1-1
v_call: TRBV11-2
clone_size: .
d_call: .
cdr3_nt: TGTGCCAGCCACTGGGGAGGGGGGGACACTGAAGCTTTCTTT
cdr3_aa: CASHWGGGDTEAFF

j_call: TRBJ2-7
v_call: TRBV29-1
clone_size: once
d_call: .
cdr3_nt: TGCAGCGTTGGGGGAGCGGACTCCTACGAGCAGTACTTC
cdr3_aa: CSVGGADSYEQYF

j_call: TRBJ2-7
v_call: TRBV4-1
clone_size: .
d_call: TRBD2
cdr3_nt: TGCGCCAGCAGCCAAGAGGGGGAGGGACGGGACTACGAGCAGTACTTC
cdr3_aa: CASSQEGEGRDYEQYF

j_call: TRBJ2-1
v_call: TRBV5-1
clone_size: .
d_call: .
cdr3_nt: TGCGCCAGCAGCTTTGGCCAGGGATATAACAATGAGCAGTTCTTC
cdr3_aa: CASSFGQGYNNEQFF

j_call: TRBJ2-3
v_call: TRBV6-6
clone_size: .
d_call: .
cdr3_nt: TGTGCCAGCAGTCAGGGGCCTAGCACAGATACGCAGTATTTT
cdr3_aa: CASSQGPSTDTQYF

j_call: TRBJ2-1
v_call: TRBV7-3
clone_size: .
d_call: TRBD2
cdr3_nt: TGTGCCAGCAGCTCCGTGGGACTAGCGGGGGGGCTCGGAGATGAGCAGTTCTTC
cdr3_aa: CASSSVGLAGGLGDEQFF

j_call: TRBJ2-5
v_call: TRBV6-5
clone_size: .
d_call: .
cdr3_nt: TGTGCCAGCAGTTACTGGGGGAGCGGGCAAGAGACCCAGTACTTC
cdr3_aa: CASSYWGSGQETQYF

j_call: TRBJ1-1
v_call: TRBV5-4
clone_size: .
d_call: .
cdr3_nt: TGTGCCAGCAGCTCCAGTGAAGAGCGTGAAGCTTTCTTT
cdr3_aa: CASSSSEEREAFF

j_call: TRBJ2-7
v_call: TRBV6-1
clone_size: few
d_call: TRBD1
cdr3_nt: TGTGCCAGCACGGCTACAGGGGACTCCTACGAGCAGTACTTC
cdr3_aa: CASTATGDSYEQYF

j_call: TRBJ2-2
v_call: TRBV5-1
clone_size: .
d_call: TRBD1
cdr3_nt: TGCGCCAGCAGTGTGACAGGGGGGCCCGGGGAGCTGTTTTTT
cdr3_aa: CASSVTGGPGELFF

j_call: TRBJ2-3
v_call: TRBV7-8
clone_size: .
d_call: .
cdr3_nt: TGTGCCAGCAACGGACTTTTCCGAGATACGCAGTATTTT
cdr3_aa: CASNGLFRDTQYF

j_call: TRBJ1-5
v_call: TRBV6-1
clone_size: .
d_call: TRBD1
cdr3_nt: TGTGCCAGCAGGGGGGACAGGGGGAGCAATCAGCCCCAGCATTTT
cdr3_aa: CASRGDRGSNQPQHF

j_call: TRBJ2-7
v_call: TRBV29-1
clone_size: .
d_call: TRBD1
cdr3_nt: TGCAGCGCTGGGACAGGGGACTACGAGCAGTACTTC
cdr3_aa: CSAGTGDYEQYF

j_call: TRBJ1-1
v_call: TRBV6-1
clone_size: .
d_call: .
cdr3_nt: TGTGCCAGCAGTGTACGGACAGAAGCTTTCTTT
cdr3_aa: CASSVRTEAFF

j_call: TRBJ1-1
v_call: TRBV19
clone_size: .
d_call: TRBD1
cdr3_nt: TGTGCCAGTAACCACAGGGGACCTTACACTGAAGCTTTCTTT
cdr3_aa: CASNHRGPYTEAFF